A single sample gave rise to the 18 T cell receptor beta chains below, sequenced in a study of cytomegalovirus exposure and HLA in healthy donors. Primers: 60 Vbeta forward and 13 Jbeta reverse. The data were produced by immunoSEQ multiplex PCR, yet TCRdb's version contains in-frame clones alone and is incomplete. The sample includes about 170,000 clones, 84% of them seen just once. The sequenced sample was PBMCs. The receptors were gathered from a girl aged 10-17 years in good health and CMV-seropositive.

The rearrangement joins TRBV4-1 to TRBJ2-3; 8 positions match TRBD2. CDR3 size: 16 residues. With V trimmed by 1 base and J by 3 bases, 6 bases remained unmatched. In germline, CDR1 is MGHRA, CDR2 YSYEKL. The CDR3, as DNA: TGCGCCAGCAGCCAAGGGGTAGCGGGGAAAACAGATACGCAGTATTTT. This translates into CASSQGVAGKTDTQYF.

The CDR3 here is CATLGPPGNQPQHF. CDR3 in DNA: TGTGCCACCCTCGGCCCGCCGGGGAATCAGCCCCAGCATTTT. This chain joins TRBV19 and TRBJ1-5; D remains ambiguous. In germline, CDR1 is LNHDA, CDR2 SQIVND (reference sequence). CDR3 size: 14 residues. The V gene lost 10 bases and the J gene lost 4 bases, with 17 bases spanning the gap.

The rearrangement links TRBV7-2 to TRBJ2-7; TRBD1 is a possible D gene (5 bases). The V gene's germline CDR1 is SGHTA and CDR2 FQGNSA. With 2 bases removed from V and 0 bases from J, the gap between germline ends came to 11 bases. CDR3 length: 15 amino acids. The CDR3 nucleotides read TGTGCCAGCAGCTTAATCGTGACAGCCTCCTACGAGCAGTACTTC. It translates to CASSLIVTASYEQYF.

The chain recombines TRBV7-9 with TRBJ2-3; 12 bases match TRBD1. Germline CDR1 reads SEHNR; CDR2 reads FQNEAQ (reference sequence). Trimming removed 1 base from V and 6 bases from J; junction bases left unmatched: 8. This CDR3 region has 17 residues. CDR3 sequence: CASSLGGTGGRRDTQYF. Here the CDR3 DNA reads TGTGCCAGCAGCTTAGGTGGGACAGGGGGCAGGAGGGATACGCAGTATTTT.

This clone was recorded once. This sequence joins TRBV2 and TRBJ2-7; 10 positions match TRBD2. V dropped 8 bases and J dropped 4; count of bases not matched to a gene: 23. This CDR3 comprises 19 residues. Germline assignment: CDR1 SNHLY and CDR2 FYNNEI. CDR3: CASERGGVLAGLPIYEQYF. CDR3 nucleotides: TGTGCCAGCGAAAGAGGGGGGGTACTAGCGGGGCTACCTATATACGAGCAGTACTTC.

The chain recombines TRBV6-6 with TRBJ1-1; D gene uncertain. The CDR3 is 12 residues long. Trimming stripped 0 bases from V and 7 bases from J, with 6 bases between. Germline-derived CDR1 and CDR2 are MNHNY and SVGAGI (reference sequence). Here the CDR3 DNA reads TGTGCCAGCAGTTACTCGAGGGATGAAGCTTTCTTT. Encoded protein: CASSYSRDEAFF.

V and J are TRBV6-5 and TRBJ2-7; D is perhaps TRBD1 (6 bases). CDR3 length equals 12 residues. Germline loops: CDR1 MNHEY, CDR2 SVGAGI. V lost 6 bases and J lost 5, with 11 bases in between. The CDR3 nucleotides are TGTGCCAGCAGCCTCACAGGGCACGAGCAGTACTTC. Translation gives CASSLTGHEQYF.

The chain recombines TRBV5-8 with TRBJ1-4; D might be TRBD1 (5 bases). The germline CDR1 and CDR2 sequences are SGHTS and YDEGEE. This CDR3 comprises 16 residues. Trimming took 0 bases from V and 0 from J, leaving 9 bases between them. The CDR3 DNA is TGTGCCAGCAGCTTGGCCTCGGGGGCAACTAATGAAAAACTGTTTTTT. Residues: CASSLASGATNEKLFF.

The chain employs TRBV5-1 and TRBJ1-1; 11 bases map to TRBD1. Germline loops: CDR1 SGHRS, CDR2 YFSETQ. CDR3 length equals 16 residues. Losses at the gene ends were 4 bases for V and 1 base for J; bases not matched to a gene: 6. The CDR3 DNA follows: TGCGCCAGCAGCCCGCGGGACAGGGGGGCGAACACTGAAGCTTTCTTT. Its protein is CASSPRDRGANTEAFF.

On this clone itself: One end of the junction is discordant with germline, which a read error may explain. The chain combines TRBV7-9 with TRBJ1-2, with D tentatively TRBD1 (6 bases). CDR3 size: 13 residues. Germline CDR1 SEHNR, CDR2 FQNEAQ (reference sequence). The CDR3 region is CSSSRTGNYGYTF. CDR3 DNA sequence: TGTTCCAGCAGCCGCACAGGGAACTATGGCTACACCTTC.

The chain carries TRBV11-2 and TRBJ1-1, with D possibly being TRBD1 (6 bases). The CDR3 covers 13 residues. Germline-derived CDR1 and CDR2 are SGHAT and FQNNGV. The V gene lost 5 bases and the J gene lost 8 bases, with 15 bases spanning the gap. CDR3 nucleotide sequence: TGTGCCAGCAGCGTAGCCGGGACACTGGAAGCTTTCTTT. This codes for CASSVAGTLEAFF.

The gene calls are TRBV2 and TRBJ1-6; maybe TRBD1 (5 bases). Germline values: CDR1 SNHLY, CDR2 FYNNEI. The ends were cut back, 7 bases at V and 6 bases at J, with 16 bases in the middle. The CDR3 covers 15 residues. For the CDR3, the DNA is TGTGCCAGCAATGTTGACAGCTCAGTTAATTCACCCCTCCACTTT. Protein sequence: CASNVDSSVNSPLHF.

The J gene is TRBJ1-5, the V gene TRBV6-6, with TRBD1 as a possible D gene (6 bases). Trimming removed 5 bases from V and 9 bases from J, with 14 bases in between. This CDR3 is 13 amino acids long. Germline CDR1 reads MNHNY; CDR2 reads SVGAGI (reference sequence). The CDR3, as DNA: TGTGCCAGCAGTACGGGGACACAGAGGCCCCAGCATTTT. Translating gives CASSTGTQRPQHF.

This clone turned up a few times. The J gene is TRBJ2-3, the V gene TRBV30, with 8 bases matching TRBD2. The ends lost 4 bases at V and 5 bases at J; junction bases unmatched: 17. The CDR3 runs to 17 residues. Germline loops: CDR1 GTSNPN, CDR2 SVGIG (reference sequence). CDR3 residues: CAWIPGGLAGVVDTQYF. CDR3 DNA: TGTGCCTGGATCCCGGGAGGACTAGCCGGGGTGGTAGATACGCAGTATTTT.

The chain joins TRBV9 to TRBJ1-2; no clear D. Germline-derived CDR1 and CDR2 are SGDLS and YYNGEE. The V and J ends lost 4 bases and 8 bases respectively, with 15 bases between them. The CDR3 has 13 amino acids. This chain's CDR3 is CASSPTAGRGYTF. The CDR3 DNA is TGTGCCAGCAGCCCAACGGCGGGCAGGGGCTACACCTTC.

This clone appeared once. The chain links TRBV9 to TRBJ1-5; 8 bases map to TRBD1. This CDR3 has 15 amino acids. After removal of 4 bases from V and 2 bases from J, the junction contained 5 bases not matched to a gene. Germline V gene lookup returns CDR1 SGDLS and CDR2 YYNGEE. The CDR3 reads CASSPDRGGNQPQHF. The CDR3, as DNA: TGTGCCAGCAGCCCCGACAGGGGAGGCAATCAGCCCCAGCATTTT.

The chain has TRBV19 and TRBJ1-2, with TRBD1 matching over 8 bases. Germline V lookup: CDR1 LNHDA, CDR2 SQIVND (reference sequence). CDR3 length: 13 residues. The ends lost 3 bases at V and 8 bases at J; junction bases unmatched: 5. The CDR3 bases are TGTGCCAGTAGTATCCGAGACAGGGGAGGCTACACCTTC. Its translation: CASSIRDRGGYTF. Together with reference TRBV19 and TRBJ1-2, the CDR3 gives the full variable domain: DGGITQSPKYLFRKEGQNVTLSCEQNLNHDAMYWYRQDPGQGLRLIYYSQIVNDFQKGDIAEGYSVSREKKESFPLTVTSAQKNPTAFYLCASSIRDRGGYTFGSGTRLTVV.

The rearrangement links TRBV6-6 to TRBJ1-1, with 9 bases lining up with TRBD1. CDR1 MNHNY and CDR2 SVGAGI come from the germline V gene (reference sequence). J lost 3 bases, V lost 6 bases, and 8 bases had no gene match. The CDR3 sequence is 15 residues long. The CDR3 reads CASRSQGAGHTEAFF. Here the CDR3 DNA reads TGTGCCAGCAGGTCACAGGGGGCCGGGCACACTGAAGCTTTCTTT.